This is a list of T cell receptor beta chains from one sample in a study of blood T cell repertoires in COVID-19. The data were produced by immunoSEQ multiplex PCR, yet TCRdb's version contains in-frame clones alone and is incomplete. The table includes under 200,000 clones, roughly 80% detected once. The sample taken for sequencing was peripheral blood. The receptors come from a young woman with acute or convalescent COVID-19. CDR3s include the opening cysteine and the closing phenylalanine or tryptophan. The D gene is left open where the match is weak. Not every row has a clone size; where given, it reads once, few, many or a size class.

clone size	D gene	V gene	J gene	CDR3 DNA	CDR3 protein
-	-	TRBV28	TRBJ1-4	TGTGCCAGCAGTTGGGGGCTTTATGAAAAACTGTTTTTT	CASSWGLYEKLFF
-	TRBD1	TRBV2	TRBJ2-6	TGTGCCAGCAGGACAGGGGAAACTGGGGCCAACGTCCTGACTTTC	CASRTGETGANVLTF
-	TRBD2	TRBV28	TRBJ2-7	TGTGCCAGCAGTTCAACTAGCGGGAGGGTGGACGAGCAGTACTTC	CASSSTSGRVDEQYF
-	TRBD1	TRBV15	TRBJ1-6	TGTGCCACCAGCAAAGGACCGGGACAGCATAATTCACCCCTCCACTTT	CATSKGPGQHNSPLHF
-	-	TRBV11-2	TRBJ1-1	TGTGCCAGCAGCCCCCTAGGCAGGGAGAACACTGAAGCTTTCTTT	CASSPLGRENTEAFF
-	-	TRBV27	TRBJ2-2	TGTGCCACCGCTGCTGGGGCGCCGAACACCGGGGAGCTGTTTTTT	CATAAGAPNTGELFF
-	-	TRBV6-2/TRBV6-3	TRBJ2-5	TGTGCCAGCAGTTCGAGCTGGGCGGAGACCCAGTACTTC	CASSSSWAETQYF
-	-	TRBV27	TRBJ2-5	TGTGCCAGCAGTTTATCGATTGCAGGGAGGAAGTCCCAGTACTTC	CASSLSIAGRKSQYF
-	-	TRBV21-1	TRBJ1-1	TGTGCCAGCAGCAAAGAGGTAAAGGACAGGGAGGACGCTGAAGCTTTCTTT	CASSKEVKDREDAEAFF
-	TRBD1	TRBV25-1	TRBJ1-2	TGTGCCAGCAGCTTACAGGGGGCAGGATATGGCTACACCTTC	CASSLQGAGYGYTF
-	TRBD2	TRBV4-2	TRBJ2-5	TGTGCCAGCAGCCGAGGGGCGGGAGATCGGCAAGAGACCCAGTACTTC	CASSRGAGDRQETQYF
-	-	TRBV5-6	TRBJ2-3	TGTGCCAGCAGCATTCAGGGTGCAGATACGCAGTATTTT	CASSIQGADTQYF
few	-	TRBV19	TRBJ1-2	TGTGCCACCGCAATAGCGGGGGTAACTAATGGCTACACCTTC	CATAIAGVTNGYTF
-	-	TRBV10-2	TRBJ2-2	TGCGCCAGCGAGGACACCGGGGAGCTGTTTTTT	CASEDTGELFF
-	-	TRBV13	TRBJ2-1	TGTGCCAGCAGCTTGCCACCCCAGACTAGTCACAATGAGCAGTTCTTC	CASSLPPQTSHNEQFF
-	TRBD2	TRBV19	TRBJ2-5	TGTGCCAGCGCCGGACTAGCGGTAGGAGAGACCCAGTACTTC	CASAGLAVGETQYF
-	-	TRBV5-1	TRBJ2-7	TGCGCCAGCAGCTTGGGGACTACCTCCTACGAGCAGTACTTC	CASSLGTTSYEQYF
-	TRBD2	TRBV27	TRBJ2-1	TGTGCCAGCACTCTTGGGGCGGGGGACTACAATGAGCAGTTCTTC	CASTLGAGDYNEQFF